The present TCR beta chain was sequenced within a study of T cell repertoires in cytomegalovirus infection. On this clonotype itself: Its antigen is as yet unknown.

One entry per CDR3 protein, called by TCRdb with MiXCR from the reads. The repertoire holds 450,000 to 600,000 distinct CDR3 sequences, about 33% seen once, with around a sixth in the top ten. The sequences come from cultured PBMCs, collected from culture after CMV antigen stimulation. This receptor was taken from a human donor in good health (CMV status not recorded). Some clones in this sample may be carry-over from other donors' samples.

CDR3: CAISSPGPGELFF. The CDR3 DNA reads as TGTGCCATCAGTTCCCCGGGGCCCGGGGAGCTGTTTTTT. V gene TRBV10-3 combines with J gene TRBJ2-2, with D perhaps assigned TRBD1 or TRBD2 (5 bases each). CDR3 length: 13 residues. In germline, CDR1 is ENHRY, CDR2 SYGVKD. The V end was cut by 5 bases, the J end by 6 bases, with 10 bases between.